The subject of this entry is one T cell receptor (beta chain). The sampling schedule covered blood at baseline, cycle 4 day 1, and cycle 7 day 1. The data are from a study of OX40 agonist ivuxolimab in advanced cancers. Across the study: A partial response was reached by three patients: one with hepatocellular carcinoma and two with cutaneous melanoma.

The germline V gene has CDR1 SGDLS and CDR2 YYNGEE. This CDR3 is 16 amino acids long. V lost 0 bases and J 1 base, leaving 13 bases between the germline ends. Sequenced by immunoSEQ multiplex PCR; TCRdb stores in-frame clones only, minus some. The data hold tens of thousands of clones, with 75% to 90% observed a single time. The receptor comes from an adult with an advanced solid tumor such as melanoma, head and neck, liver or kidney cancer. The chain combines TRBV9 with TRBJ2-5, with D possibly matching TRBD1 (5 bases). The material was CD4+ or CD8+ T cells sorted from blood, obtained in a trial of the OX40 agonist ivuxolimab. CDR3 sequence reads: CASSVGAGLPQETQYF. The DNA of the CDR3 is TGTGCCAGCAGCGTAGGAGCAGGGCTCCCCCAAGAGACCCAGTACTTC. The full variable domain, in which reference TRBV9 and TRBJ2-5 provide the parts outside the CDR3, is DSGVTQTPKHLITATGQRVTLRCSPRSGDLSVYWYQQSLDQGLQFLIQYYNGEERAKGNILERFSAQQFPDLHSELNLSSLELGDSALYFCASSVGAGLPQETQYFGPGTRLLVL.